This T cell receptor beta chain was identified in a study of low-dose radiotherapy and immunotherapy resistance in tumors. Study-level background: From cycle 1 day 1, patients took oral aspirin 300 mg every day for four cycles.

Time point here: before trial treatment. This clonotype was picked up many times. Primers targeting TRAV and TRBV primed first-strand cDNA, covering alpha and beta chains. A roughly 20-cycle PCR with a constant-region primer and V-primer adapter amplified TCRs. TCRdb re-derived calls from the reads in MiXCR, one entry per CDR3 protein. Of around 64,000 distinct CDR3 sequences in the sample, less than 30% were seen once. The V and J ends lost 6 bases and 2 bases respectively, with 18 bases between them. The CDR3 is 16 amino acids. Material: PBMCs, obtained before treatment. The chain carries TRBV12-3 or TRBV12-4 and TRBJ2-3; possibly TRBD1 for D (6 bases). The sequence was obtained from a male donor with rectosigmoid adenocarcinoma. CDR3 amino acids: CASSKTGKTPTDTQYF. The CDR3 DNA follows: TGTGCCAGCAGCAAAACAGGGAAAACCCCCACAGATACGCAGTATTTT.